A selection of T cell receptor beta chains follows, all from one sample in a study of OX40 agonist ivuxolimab in advanced cancers. The method was immunoSEQ multiplex PCR; TCRdb's version includes in-frame clones alone and lacks a portion of them. Found here are some 99,000 clones, roughly 85% of them singletons; the top ten hold over 0.4%. The material sequenced was CD4+ or CD8+ T cells sorted from blood, taken in a trial of the OX40 agonist ivuxolimab. These receptors came from an adult with an advanced solid tumor such as melanoma, head and neck, liver or kidney cancer. CDR3s include the opening cysteine and the closing phenylalanine or tryptophan. A D gene is named only where the DNA matches it firmly. Expanded clones are given a class, and other clones once, few, many or no size at all.

d_gene,abundance,v_gene,j_gene,CDR3nt,CDR3aa
NA,NA,TRBV6-5,TRBJ1-1,TGTGCCAGCAGTCCCCCCACAACCAGGGAGCGAGCTTTCTTT,CASSPPTTRERAFF
TRBD1,NA,TRBV5-4,TRBJ2-7,TGTGCCAGCAGCTCAAAGGACAGGGGGGGCTACGAGCAGTACTTC,CASSSKDRGGYEQYF
NA,few,TRBV14,TRBJ1-6,TGTGCCAGCAGCCAAGACCACCACTATAATTCACCCCTCCACTTT,CASSQDHHYNSPLHF
NA,once,TRBV12-5,TRBJ2-2,TGTGCTAGTGGTATCCCGTTCAACACCGGGGAGCTGTTTTTT,CASGIPFNTGELFF
NA,NA,TRBV7-8,TRBJ1-2,TGTGCCAGCAGCCAACGACTTAGGGATGGTGGCTACACCTTC,CASSQRLRDGGYTF
NA,NA,TRBV29-1,TRBJ2-7,TGCAGCGTTGAATCCACGAAGGGGATCTACGAGCAGTACTTC,CSVESTKGIYEQYF
NA,NA,TRBV5-4,TRBJ2-5,TGTGCCAGCAGCTTGGGGCCTAGTGGGGGGGGCCTCGGAGAGACCCAGTACTTC,CASSLGPSGGGLGETQYF
TRBD1,NA,TRBV9,TRBJ1-5,TGTGCCAGCAGCGCGACAGGGGGCCCAACCGACAATCAGCCCCAGCATTTT,CASSATGGPTDNQPQHF
NA,NA,TRBV27,TRBJ1-2,TGTGCCAGCAGGGCGAACTCGGACTATGGCTACACCTTC,CASRANSDYGYTF
NA,NA,TRBV11-3,TRBJ2-2,TGTGCCAGCAGCATACCTCGGGACGGGGAGCTGTTTTTT,CASSIPRDGELFF
NA,few,TRBV11-1,TRBJ1-1,TGTGCCAGCAGTGCCCAGGCGGTGAACACTGAAGCTTTCTTT,CASSAQAVNTEAFF
NA,NA,TRBV9,TRBJ1-2,TGTGCCAGCAGCGTAGGCCACAGCAACTATGGCTACACCTTC,CASSVGHSNYGYTF
TRBD2,NA,TRBV12-5,TRBJ2-2,TGTGCTAGTGGTTTGGTAACGGGGGGAAACACCGGGGAGCTGTTTTTT,CASGLVTGGNTGELFF
NA,NA,TRBV4-1,TRBJ2-2,TGCGCCAGCAATGGGGGGAGAAACACCGGGGAGCTGTTTTTT,CASNGGRNTGELFF
NA,NA,TRBV6-1,TRBJ2-3,TGTGCAGCTGGAGCGGATACGCAGTATTTT,CAAGADTQYF
NA,once,TRBV5-4,TRBJ2-1,TGTGCCAGCAGCTTACGTGGGGAGCAGTTCTTC,CASSLRGEQFF
NA,NA,TRBV10-3,TRBJ1-2,TGTGCCATCAGTGGGACAGCGAACTATGGCTACACCTTC,CAISGTANYGYTF
TRBD1,NA,TRBV14,TRBJ1-4,TGTGCCAGCAGCCGAAGAGGCAGGGGGGAAAAACTGTTTTTT,CASSRRGRGEKLFF
NA,NA,TRBV7-6,TRBJ2-1,TGTGCCAGCAGCTTCCTGTGGGGGGGCCGGAATGAGCAGTTCTTC,CASSFLWGGRNEQFF
NA,NA,TRBV2,TRBJ1-1,TGTGCCAGCAATAAAGGACGTATGAACACTGAAGCTTTCTTT,CASNKGRMNTEAFF
TRBD1,NA,TRBV4-2,TRBJ2-7,TGTGCCAGCAGCCAGGGGACAGGGACCTACGAGCAGTACTTC,CASSQGTGTYEQYF
NA,NA,TRBV9,TRBJ1-1,TGTGCCAGCAGCGTAGCCCGGGGGAACACTGAAGCTTTCTTT,CASSVARGNTEAFF
NA,NA,TRBV5-4,TRBJ2-1,TGTGCCAGCAGCCTCCAGGAATACAATGAGCAGTTCTTC,CASSLQEYNEQFF
NA,NA,TRBV6-5,TRBJ2-7,TGTGCCAGCAGACAGAGAGGACAGAACGAGCAGTACTTC,CASRQRGQNEQYF
TRBD1,once,TRBV4-3,TRBJ1-2,TGCGCCAGCAGCCAAGGACAGGGGGATGGCTACACCTTC,CASSQGQGDGYTF
TRBD1,NA,TRBV7-2,TRBJ2-2,TGTGCCAGCAGCTATGGACAGGGAACCACCGGGGAGCTGTTTTTT,CASSYGQGTTGELFF
NA,NA,TRBV11-2,TRBJ1-1,TGTGCCAGCAGCTTTCTACCCGGGGACACTGAAGCTTTCTTT,CASSFLPGDTEAFF
NA,NA,TRBV7-9,TRBJ2-1,TGTGCCAGCAGCAATCGTAGGGTGTCGGACAATGAGCAGTTCTTC,CASSNRRVSDNEQFF
TRBD1,NA,TRBV5-1,TRBJ1-3,TGCGCCAGCAGCTTGGCACAGGGGTTGGACACCATATATTTT,CASSLAQGLDTIYF
NA,NA,TRBV11-3,TRBJ1-3,TGTGCCAGCAGCACACTACCTGGAAACACCATATATTTT,CASSTLPGNTIYF
NA,NA,TRBV6-1,TRBJ1-1,TGTGCCAGCGCACCCAATACGGAACTAAACACTGAAGCTTTCTTT,CASAPNTELNTEAFF
NA,NA,TRBV6-5,TRBJ1-1,TGTGCCAGCAGTTACGGGGAGGGCACTGAAGCTTTCTTT,CASSYGEGTEAFF
NA,NA,TRBV18,TRBJ2-2,TGTGCCAGCTCACTCCGGGTCATTCGCACCGGGGAGCTGTTTTTT,CASSLRVIRTGELFF
NA,NA,TRBV18,TRBJ1-5,TGTGCCAGCTCACCAAGCGTCGGGGCTCAGGGTCAGCCCCAGCATTTT,CASSPSVGAQGQPQHF
NA,NA,TRBV28,TRBJ2-7,TGTGCCAGCAGTTTAAAAGTCTTCAGGCAGGGGCCCTTCTACGAGCAGTACTTC,CASSLKVFRQGPFYEQYF
TRBD1,NA,TRBV7-8,TRBJ2-7,TGTGCCAGCAGCCCTACAGGGGGGAGCTCCTACGAGCAGTACTTC,CASSPTGGSSYEQYF
NA,NA,TRBV18,TRBJ2-7,TGTGCCAGCTCACCAGGGAATCCCGGTGACGAGCAGTACTTC,CASSPGNPGDEQYF
TRBD1,NA,TRBV5-1,TRBJ1-4,TGCGCCAGCAGCACGACAGGGGGCAGTGAAAAACTGTTTTTT,CASSTTGGSEKLFF
TRBD1,NA,TRBV28,TRBJ1-4,TGTGCCAGCAGTTTTCGGGACAGTAATGAAAAACTGTTTTTT,CASSFRDSNEKLFF
NA,NA,TRBV7-3,TRBJ2-3,TGTGCCAGCAGCCTCGACAGGACTAGCACAGATACGCAGTATTTT,CASSLDRTSTDTQYF
NA,NA,TRBV7-2,TRBJ2-3,TGTGCCAGCAGCTTCGGTTTTCACACAGATACGCAGTATTTT,CASSFGFHTDTQYF
NA,NA,TRBV10-1,TRBJ1-4,TGCGCCAGCACCGAAGGGCCGGGAGAAAAACTGTTTTTT,CASTEGPGEKLFF
NA,NA,TRBV18,TRBJ2-7,TGTGCCAGCTCACCGGCAGGGTATGGTGGCGAGCAGTACTTC,CASSPAGYGGEQYF
NA,NA,TRBV11-2,TRBJ2-1,TGTGCCAGCAGCTTAGATACACTTAATGAGCAGTTCTTC,CASSLDTLNEQFF
NA,NA,TRBV6-1,TRBJ2-2,TGTGCCAGCAGTGAAGGTCTCCACACCGGGGAGCTGTTTTTT,CASSEGLHTGELFF
NA,few,TRBV15,TRBJ1-1,TGTGCCACCAGCACGGGAAACACTGAAGCTTTCTTT,CATSTGNTEAFF
NA,NA,TRBV6-5,TRBJ1-1,TGTGCCAGCAGTTACTCGGTGGACACTGAAGCTTTCTTT,CASSYSVDTEAFF
NA,NA,TRBV11-2,TRBJ2-5,TGTGCCAGCAGCAGGGCCGGGGAGACCCAGTACTTC,CASSRAGETQYF
NA,NA,TRBV7-8,TRBJ2-5,TGTGCCAGCAGCAGGGGGGCCTTAGAGACCCAGTACTTC,CASSRGALETQYF
NA,few,TRBV18,TRBJ2-7,TGTGCCAGCTCACCGGGGCAAGACTCCTACGAGCAGTACTTC,CASSPGQDSYEQYF